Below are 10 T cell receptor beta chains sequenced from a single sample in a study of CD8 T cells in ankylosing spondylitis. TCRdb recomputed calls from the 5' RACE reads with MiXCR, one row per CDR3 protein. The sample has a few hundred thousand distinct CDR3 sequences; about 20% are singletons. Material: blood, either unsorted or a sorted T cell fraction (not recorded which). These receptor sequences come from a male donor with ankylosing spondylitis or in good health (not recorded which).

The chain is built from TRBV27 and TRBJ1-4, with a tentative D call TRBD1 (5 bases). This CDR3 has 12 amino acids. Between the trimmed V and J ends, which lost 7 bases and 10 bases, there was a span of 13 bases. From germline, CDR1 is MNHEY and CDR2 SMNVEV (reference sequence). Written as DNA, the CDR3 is TGTGCCAGCACTGGGACCTACAGAAAACTGTTTTTT. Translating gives CASTGTYRKLFF.

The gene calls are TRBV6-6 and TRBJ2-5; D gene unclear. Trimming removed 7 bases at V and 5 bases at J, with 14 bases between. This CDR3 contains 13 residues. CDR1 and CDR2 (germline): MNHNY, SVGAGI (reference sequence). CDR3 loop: CASTQDLPETQYF. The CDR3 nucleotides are TGTGCCAGCACCCAGGACCTGCCGGAGACCCAGTACTTC.

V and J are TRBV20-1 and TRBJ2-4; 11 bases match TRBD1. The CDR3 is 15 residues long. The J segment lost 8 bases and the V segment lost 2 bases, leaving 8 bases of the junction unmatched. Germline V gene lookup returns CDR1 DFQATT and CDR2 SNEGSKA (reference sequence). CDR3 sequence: CSARRRRDRGDIQYF. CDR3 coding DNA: TGCAGTGCTAGAAGACGCCGGGACAGGGGGGACATTCAGTACTTC.

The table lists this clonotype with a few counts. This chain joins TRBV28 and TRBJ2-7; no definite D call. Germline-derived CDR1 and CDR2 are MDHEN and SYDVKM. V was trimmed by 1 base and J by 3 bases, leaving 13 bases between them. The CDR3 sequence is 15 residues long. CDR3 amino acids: CASSLLGSRFYEQYF. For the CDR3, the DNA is TGTGCCAGCAGTTTATTAGGGTCCCGATTCTACGAGCAGTACTTC. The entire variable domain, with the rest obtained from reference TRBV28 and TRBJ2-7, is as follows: DVKVTQSSRYLVKRTGEKVFLECVQDMDHENMFWYRQDPGLGLRLIYFSYDVKMKEKGDIPEGYSVSREKKERFSLILESASTNQTSMYLCASSLLGSRFYEQYFGPGTRLTVT.

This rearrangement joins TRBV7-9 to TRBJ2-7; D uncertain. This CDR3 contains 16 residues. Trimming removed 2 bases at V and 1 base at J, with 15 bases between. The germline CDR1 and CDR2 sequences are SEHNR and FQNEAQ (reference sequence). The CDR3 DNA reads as TGTGCCAGCAGCTTATCCGAACAAGCCCATTCCTACGAGCAGTACTTC. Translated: CASSLSEQAHSYEQYF.

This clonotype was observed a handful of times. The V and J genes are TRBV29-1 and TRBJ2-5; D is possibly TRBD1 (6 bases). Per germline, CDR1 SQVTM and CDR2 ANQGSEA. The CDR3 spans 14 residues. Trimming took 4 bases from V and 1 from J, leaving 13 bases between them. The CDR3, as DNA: TGCAGCGTTGTAGGACAGCCGCTCCAAGAGACCCAGTACTTC. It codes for CSVVGQPLQETQYF. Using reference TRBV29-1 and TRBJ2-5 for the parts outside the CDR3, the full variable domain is SAVISQKPSRDICQRGTSLTIQCQVDSQVTMMFWYRQQPGQSLTLIATANQGSEATYESGFVIDKFPISRPNLTFSTLTVSNMSPEDSSIYLCSVVGQPLQETQYFGPGTRLLVL.

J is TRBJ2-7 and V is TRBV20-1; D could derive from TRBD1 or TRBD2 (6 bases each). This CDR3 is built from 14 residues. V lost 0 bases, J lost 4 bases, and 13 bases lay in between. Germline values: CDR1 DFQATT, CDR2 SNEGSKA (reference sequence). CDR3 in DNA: TGCAGTGCTAGAGATTGGGGGGCAGGTTACGAGCAGTACTTC. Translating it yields CSARDWGAGYEQYF.

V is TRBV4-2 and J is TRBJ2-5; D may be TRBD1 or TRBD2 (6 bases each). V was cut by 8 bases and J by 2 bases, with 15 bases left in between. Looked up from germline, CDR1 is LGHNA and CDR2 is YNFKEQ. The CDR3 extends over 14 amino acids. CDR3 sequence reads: CASGERGTQETQYF. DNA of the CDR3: TGTGCCAGCGGCGAGAGGGGGACTCAAGAGACCCAGTACTTC.

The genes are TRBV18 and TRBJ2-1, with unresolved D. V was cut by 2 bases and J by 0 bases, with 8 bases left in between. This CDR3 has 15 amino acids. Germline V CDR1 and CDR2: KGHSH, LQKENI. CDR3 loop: CASSPAESSYNEQFF. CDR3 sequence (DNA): TGTGCCAGCTCACCAGCTGAGAGCTCCTACAATGAGCAGTTCTTC. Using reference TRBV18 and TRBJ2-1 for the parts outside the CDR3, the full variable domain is NAGVMQNPRHLVRRRGQEARLRCSPMKGHSHVYWYRQLPEEGLKFMVYLQKENIIDESGMPKERFSAEFPKEGPSILRIQQVVRGDSAAYFCASSPAESSYNEQFFGPGTRLTVL.

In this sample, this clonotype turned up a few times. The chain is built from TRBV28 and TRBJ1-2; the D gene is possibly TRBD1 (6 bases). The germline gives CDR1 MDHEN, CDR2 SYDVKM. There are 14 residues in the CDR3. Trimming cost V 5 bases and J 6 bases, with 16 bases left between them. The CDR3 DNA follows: TGTGCCAGCAGTGGACAGCGGGGAGGAGATGGCTACACCTTC. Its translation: CASSGQRGGDGYTF.